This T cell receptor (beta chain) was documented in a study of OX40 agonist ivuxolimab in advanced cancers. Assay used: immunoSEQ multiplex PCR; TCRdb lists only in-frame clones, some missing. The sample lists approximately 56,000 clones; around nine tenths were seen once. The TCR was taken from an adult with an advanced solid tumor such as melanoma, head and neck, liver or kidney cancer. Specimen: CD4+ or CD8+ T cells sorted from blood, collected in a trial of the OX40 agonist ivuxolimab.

CDR3 DNA: TGTGCCAGCAGCTCGACAGGGGCGGCAGATACGCAGTATTTT. Translated, it gives CASSSTGAADTQYF. J is TRBJ2-3 and V is TRBV7-9; 8 bases agree with TRBD1. Germline CDR1 and CDR2: SEHNR and FQNEAQ (reference sequence). The CDR3 has 14 amino acids. V lost 4 bases and J lost 4; bases outside the gene matches: 4.